This TCR beta chain was recorded in a study of shared T cell receptors in the human thymus. Only in-frame clones appear in the TCRdb table, and some are missing; sequencing was by immunoSEQ multiplex PCR. Seen here are 500,000 to 750,000 clones, around 87% observed once, and the top ten hold 0.0095% to 0.013%. Trimming cost V 8 bases and J 2 bases, with 5 bases left between them. Germline assignment: CDR1 MGHDK and CDR2 SYGVNS. The CDR3 consists of 11 residues. This clone appeared a single time. These records were also assigned to another study, of human thymus T cells. From that paper: During corrective heart surgery, resections were taken, and the thymus tissue came from them.

Sequenced material: thymocytes. V is TRBV25-1 and J is TRBJ2-3; D uncertain. This TCR was recovered from a boy under three years old with a congenital heart defect. The CDR3 spells CASSFTDTQYF. CDR3 coding DNA: TGTGCCAGCTCTTTCACAGATACGCAGTATTTT.